Each of the 23 T cell receptor beta chains below was sequenced from the same sample in a study of identical twins. One entry per CDR3 protein, called by TCRdb with MiXCR from the 5' RACE reads. The data show roughly 490,000 distinct CDR3 sequences, around an eighth seen once. This same sample was also part of a study on yellow fever vaccine responses in identical twins.

The sequenced sample was CD4+ T cells sorted from blood. These receptors all stem from a woman under 30 in good health.

This clonotype was picked up a small number of times. The chain carries TRBV21-1 and TRBJ2-1; TRBD2, as called in the table, went unchecked against the DNA. TRBV21-1 is classified as a pseudogene. The length of the CDR3 is 14 residues. CDR3 nucleotides: TGTGCCAGCAGCATTGGACTAGCGTCCAATGAGCAGTTCTTC. Residues: CASSIGLASNEQFF.

V and J are TRBV20-1 and TRBJ2-5, with 9 positions matching TRBD2. The CDR3 is 15 residues long. The V gene's germline CDR1 is DFQATT and CDR2 SNEGSKA (reference sequence). V dropped 4 bases and J dropped 2; count of bases not matched to a gene: 8. The CDR3 region has the DNA TGCAGTGCTATGAGGCCTAGCGGGGATCAAGAGACCCAGTACTTC. Protein product: CSAMRPSGDQETQYF.

V is TRBV12-3 or TRBV12-4 and J is TRBJ2-2, with D perhaps TRBD2 (5 bases). This CDR3 contains 14 residues. The germline V and J ends were trimmed by 8 bases and 3 bases, with 13 bases remaining between them. The CDR3 here is CASGYEGYTGELFF. CDR3 in DNA: TGTGCCAGCGGATACGAGGGATACACCGGGGAGCTGTTTTTT.

The V call is TRBV12-3 or TRBV12-4, the J call TRBJ2-2; D uncertain. V lost 5 bases, J lost 4 bases, and 14 bases lay in between. This CDR3 region has 15 residues. Here the CDR3 DNA reads TGTGCCAGCAGTGTCTTGGTGGGAAGCACCGGGGAGCTGTTTTTT. It codes for CASSVLVGSTGELFF.

The J gene is TRBJ2-2, the V gene TRBV9, with a weak D call TRBD2 (6 bases). The ends were cut back, 3 bases at V and 2 bases at J, with 14 bases in the middle. CDR3 size: 16 residues. CDR1 and CDR2 from the germline V gene are SGDLS and YYNGEE. CDR3 sequence reads: CASSAQLARNTGELFF. The CDR3 bases are TGTGCCAGCAGCGCCCAACTAGCACGCAACACCGGGGAGCTGTTTTTT. The whole variable domain, remainder taken from reference TRBV9 and TRBJ2-2, is DSGVTQTPKHLITATGQRVTLRCSPRSGDLSVYWYQQSLDQGLQFLIQYYNGEERAKGNILERFSAQQFPDLHSELNLSSLELGDSALYFCASSAQLARNTGELFFGEGSRLTVL.

The chain has TRBV2 and TRBJ2-4; D not resolved. CDR3 length equals 15 residues. The germline V gene encodes CDR1 SNHLY and CDR2 FYNNEI. V dropped 6 bases and J dropped 0 bases, with 12 bases sitting between them. CDR3 sequence: CASRAESLAKNIQYF. Written as DNA, the CDR3 is TGTGCCAGCAGGGCAGAGTCCCTAGCCAAAAACATTCAGTACTTC.

The chain has TRBV12-3 or TRBV12-4 and TRBJ2-2; 9 nucleotides line up with TRBD2. The trim removed 6 bases at V and 2 bases at J, leaving 16 bases unmatched. The length of the CDR3 is 19 residues. The CDR3 DNA reads as TGTGCCAGCAGCTGGGGCAACCTGGGCCTAGCGGGAAACACCGGGGAGCTGTTTTTT. This sequence encodes CASSWGNLGLAGNTGELFF.

The chain joins TRBV6-5 to TRBJ1-2; D not certain. The CDR3 has 13 residues. The V end was cut by 2 bases, the J end by 8 bases, with 12 bases between. CDR1 and CDR2 from the germline V gene are MNHEY and SVGAGI. The CDR3 coding sequence is TGTGCCAGCAGTTACAAGGGAAATGGGGGCTACACCTTC. Protein product: CASSYKGNGGYTF.

This clonotype has more than one count but fewer than ten. The rearrangement joins TRBV6-1 to TRBJ2-3; D not resolved. Trimming cost V 2 bases and J 4 bases, with 13 bases left between them. The CDR3 runs 15 residues. Germline V CDR1 and CDR2: MNHNS, SASEGT. CDR3 DNA sequence: TGTGCCAGCAGTGAATCCTACCACGCCGCAGATACGCAGTATTTT. Amino acids: CASSESYHAADTQYF.

The chain recombines TRBV12-3 or TRBV12-4 with TRBJ1-2; the match to TRBD1 covers 8 bases. Trimming took 6 bases from V and 2 from J; bases not matched to a gene: 2. The CDR3 is made up of 13 amino acids. For the CDR3, the DNA is TGTGCCAGCAGACAGGGGGGCAACTATGGCTACACCTTC. Protein product: CASRQGGNYGYTF.

The V gene is TRBV29-1, the J gene TRBJ2-7; the D is unclear. V shed 4 bases and J shed 2 bases, with 9 bases lying between them. Germline V gene sequence: CDR1 SQVTM, CDR2 ANQGSEA. The CDR3 has 12 amino acids. CDR3 amino acids: CSVGASAYEQYF. The CDR3 coding sequence is TGCAGCGTTGGAGCTTCAGCCTACGAGCAGTACTTC.

This clonotype has more than one count but fewer than ten. CDR3 protein: CASRPGERLYNEQFF. The CDR3 bases are TGTGCCAGCAGGCCCGGGGAGCGGCTCTACAATGAGCAGTTCTTC. The rearrangement joins TRBV7-9 to TRBJ2-1; D is perhaps TRBD2 (5 bases). V shed 6 bases and J shed 3 bases, with 15 bases lying between them. CDR3 length: 15 amino acids. Germline V gene sequence: CDR1 SEHNR, CDR2 FQNEAQ (reference sequence).

This clonotype was found many times. The chain combines TRBV29-1 with TRBJ2-7; 7 positions match TRBD2. This CDR3 contains 14 residues. Unmatched junction bases numbered 11, after V lost 7 bases and J lost 2 bases. Per germline, CDR1 SQVTM and CDR2 ANQGSEA. CDR3 protein: CSATPEGRAYEQYF. Written as DNA, the CDR3 is TGCAGCGCCACGCCGGAGGGGAGGGCCTACGAGCAGTACTTC.

This clonotype was observed at least ten times. The V call is TRBV7-9, the J call TRBJ2-3; the match to TRBD2 covers 7 bases. CDR3 length: 15 amino acids. The V gene end was trimmed by 2 bases and the J gene end by 2 bases; junction bases not matched to a gene: 4. From germline, CDR1 is SEHNR and CDR2 FQNEAQ (reference sequence). CDR3 region: CASSLLLADTDTQYF. CDR3 nucleotides: TGTGCCAGCAGCTTACTTCTAGCGGACACAGATACGCAGTATTTT.

J is TRBJ2-7 and V is TRBV11-2; D unresolved. V lost 0 bases and J lost 3, with 12 bases in between. The CDR3 is 15 amino acids. Per germline, CDR1 SGHAT and CDR2 FQNNGV. The CDR3: CASSLDRPRIYEQYF. The CDR3 DNA is TGTGCCAGCAGCTTAGATAGGCCGCGTATCTACGAGCAGTACTTC.

The chain employs TRBV7-2 and TRBJ2-1, with a weak D call TRBD2 (5 bases). Germline lookup yields CDR1 SGHTA and CDR2 FQGNSA. V was pared by 8 bases and J by 6 bases, with 14 bases between. The CDR3 is 13 amino acids. This chain's CDR3 is CASGRRGSNEQFF. The CDR3 DNA reads as TGTGCCAGCGGCCGACGAGGGTCCAATGAGCAGTTCTTC.

This clonotype was picked up a small number of times. V usage is TRBV5-6 and J usage is TRBJ1-1; no clear D gene. The CDR3 length is 12 residues. V lost 4 bases, J lost 3 bases, and 7 bases lay in between. Looked up from germline, CDR1 is SGHDT and CDR2 is YYEEEE. CDR3 DNA: TGTGCCAGCAGCCGTATTGACACTGAAGCTTTCTTT. Residues: CASSRIDTEAFF.

This chain joins TRBV7-2 and TRBJ2-5; D is uncertain. Trimming shortened V by 2 bases and J by 4 bases, and 11 bases separated the two germline ends. Germline CDR1 and CDR2: SGHTA and FQGNSA. The CDR3 covers 14 residues. The CDR3 loop is CASSLKGSRETQYF. The CDR3 region has the DNA TGTGCCAGCAGCTTAAAGGGTTCGAGAGAGACCCAGTACTTC.

The gene calls are TRBV11-1 and TRBJ2-7; TRBD2 agrees at 13 bases. The CDR3 consists of 15 residues. J gave up 3 bases and V 5 bases, and 4 bases lay outside the gene matches. The germline V gene has CDR1 SGHAT and CDR2 FQDESV (reference sequence). CDR3 bases: TGTGCCAGCAGCCAGACTAGCGGGGGGCTCTACGAGCAGTACTTC. This sequence encodes CASSQTSGGLYEQYF.

Ten or more counts support this clonotype. The CDR3 sequence: CASSLATGELFF. The CDR3 nucleotides read TGTGCCAGCAGTTTGGCCACCGGGGAGCTGTTTTTT. This chain links TRBV12-3 or TRBV12-4 with TRBJ2-2; D is ambiguous. V was pared by 3 bases and J by 4 bases, with 3 bases between. This CDR3 spans 12 amino acids.

This clonotype has more than one count but fewer than ten. The gene calls are TRBV12-3 or TRBV12-4 and TRBJ2-7; 9 positions agree with TRBD1. With 5 bases clipped from V and 1 base from J, the junction kept 6 bases outside the gene matches. CDR3 size: 15 residues. The CDR3, as DNA: TGTGCCAGCAGTACACAGGGGGCTACGTCCTACGAGCAGTACTTC. Protein product: CASSTQGATSYEQYF.

V and J are TRBV6-1 and TRBJ2-1; 9 nucleotides align to TRBD2. CDR1 and CDR2 (germline): MNHNS, SASEGT. Trimming took 10 bases from V and 6 from J; bases not matched to a gene: 10. The CDR3 totals 14 residues. CDR3 DNA sequence: TGTGCCATCTCCGCCGGGACTAGCCCCAATGAGCAGTTCTTC. Its translation: CAISAGTSPNEQFF.

This rearrangement joins TRBV12-3 or TRBV12-4 to TRBJ2-2; a weak D match, TRBD2 (6 bases). This CDR3 spans 16 amino acids. The V gene lost 2 bases and the J gene lost 5 bases, with 15 bases spanning the gap. The CDR3 coding sequence is TGTGCCAGCAGTTTATTTCGTGGGGGGAGTACCGGGGAGCTGTTTTTT. It codes for CASSLFRGGSTGELFF.